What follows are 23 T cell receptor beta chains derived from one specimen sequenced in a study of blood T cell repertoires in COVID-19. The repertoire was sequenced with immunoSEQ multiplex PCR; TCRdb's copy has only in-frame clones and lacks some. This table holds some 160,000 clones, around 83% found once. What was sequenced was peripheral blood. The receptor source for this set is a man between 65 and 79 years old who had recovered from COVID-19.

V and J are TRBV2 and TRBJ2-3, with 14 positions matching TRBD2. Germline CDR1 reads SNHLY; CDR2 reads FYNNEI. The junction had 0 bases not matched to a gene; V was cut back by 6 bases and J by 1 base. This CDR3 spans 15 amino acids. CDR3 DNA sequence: TGTGCCAGCAGGGGACTAGCGGGGGGCACAGATACGCAGTATTTT. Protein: CASRGLAGGTDTQYF.

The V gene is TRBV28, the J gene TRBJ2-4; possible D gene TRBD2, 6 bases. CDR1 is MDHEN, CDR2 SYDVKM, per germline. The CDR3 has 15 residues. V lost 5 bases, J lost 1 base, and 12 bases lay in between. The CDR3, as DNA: TGTGCCAGCAGTCCAGCGGAGGGGGCCAAAAACATTCAGTACTTC. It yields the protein CASSPAEGAKNIQYF.

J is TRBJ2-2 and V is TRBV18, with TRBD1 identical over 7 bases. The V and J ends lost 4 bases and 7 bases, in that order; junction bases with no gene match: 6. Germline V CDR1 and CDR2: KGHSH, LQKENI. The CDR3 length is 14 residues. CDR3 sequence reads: CASSRQGISGELFF. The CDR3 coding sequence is TGTGCCAGCTCACGACAGGGAATAAGCGGGGAGCTGTTTTTT.

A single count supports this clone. The CDR3 region has the DNA TGTGCCAGCAGCAAAGACACCGGGGGAAGAAACATTCAGTACTTC. Protein: CASSKDTGGRNIQYF. V and J are TRBV7-3 and TRBJ2-4, with D tentatively TRBD2 (6 bases). Germline CDR1 is SGHTA and CDR2 is FQGTGA. The CDR3 consists of 15 residues. V lost 5 bases, J lost 6 bases, and 17 bases lay in between.

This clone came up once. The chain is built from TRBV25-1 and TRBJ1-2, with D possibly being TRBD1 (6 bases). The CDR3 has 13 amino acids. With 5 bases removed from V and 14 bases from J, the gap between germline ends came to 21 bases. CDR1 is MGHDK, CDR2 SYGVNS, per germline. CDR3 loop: CASSSDSRGAGTF. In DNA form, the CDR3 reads TGTGCCAGCAGTTCGGATTCGCGGGGGGCGGGGACCTTC.

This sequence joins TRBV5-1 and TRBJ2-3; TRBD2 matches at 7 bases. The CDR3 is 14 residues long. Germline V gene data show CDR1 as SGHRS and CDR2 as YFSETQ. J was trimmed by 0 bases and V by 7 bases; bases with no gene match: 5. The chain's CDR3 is CASLSGTSTDTQYF. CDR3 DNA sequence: TGCGCCAGCCTCAGCGGGACCAGCACAGATACGCAGTATTTT.

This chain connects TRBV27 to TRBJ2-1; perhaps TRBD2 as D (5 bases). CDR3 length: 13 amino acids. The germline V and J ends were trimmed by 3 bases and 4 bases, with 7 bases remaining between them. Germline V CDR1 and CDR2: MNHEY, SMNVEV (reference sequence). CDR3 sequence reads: CASSFRTYNEQFF. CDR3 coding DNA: TGTGCCAGCAGTTTCCGGACTTACAATGAGCAGTTCTTC.

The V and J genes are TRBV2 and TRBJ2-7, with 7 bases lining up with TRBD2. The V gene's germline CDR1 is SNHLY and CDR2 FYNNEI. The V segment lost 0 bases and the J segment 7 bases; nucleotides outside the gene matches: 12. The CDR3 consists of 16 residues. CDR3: CASSEALGGRSEEQYF. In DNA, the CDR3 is TGTGCCAGCAGTGAAGCGCTTGGCGGGAGATCGGAGGAGCAGTACTTC. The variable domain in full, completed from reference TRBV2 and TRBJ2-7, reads EPEVTQTPSHQVTQMGQEVILRCVPISNHLYFYWYRQILGQKVEFLVSFYNNEISEKSEIFDDQFSVERPDGSNFTLKIRSTKLEDSAMYFCASSEALGGRSEEQYFGPGTRLTVT.

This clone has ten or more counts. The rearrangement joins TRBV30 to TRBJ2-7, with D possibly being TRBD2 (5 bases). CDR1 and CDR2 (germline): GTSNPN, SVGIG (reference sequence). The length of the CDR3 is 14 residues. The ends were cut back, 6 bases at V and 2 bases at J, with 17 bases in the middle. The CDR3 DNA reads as TGTGCCTGCCGCTTGTCACCGGGGACCTACGAGCAGTACTTC. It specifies CACRLSPGTYEQYF.

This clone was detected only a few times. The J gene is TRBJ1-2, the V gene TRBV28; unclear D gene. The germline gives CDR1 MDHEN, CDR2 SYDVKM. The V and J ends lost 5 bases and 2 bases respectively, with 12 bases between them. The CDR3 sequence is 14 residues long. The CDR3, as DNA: TGTGCCAGCAGTGCCCCAGATTCGAACTATGGCTACACCTTC. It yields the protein CASSAPDSNYGYTF.

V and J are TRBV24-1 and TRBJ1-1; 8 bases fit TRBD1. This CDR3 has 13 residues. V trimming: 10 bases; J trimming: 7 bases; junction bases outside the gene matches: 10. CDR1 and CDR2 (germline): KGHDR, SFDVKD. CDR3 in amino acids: CATRTGTFDEAFF. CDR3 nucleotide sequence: TGTGCCACGCGGACAGGGACATTTGATGAAGCTTTCTTT.

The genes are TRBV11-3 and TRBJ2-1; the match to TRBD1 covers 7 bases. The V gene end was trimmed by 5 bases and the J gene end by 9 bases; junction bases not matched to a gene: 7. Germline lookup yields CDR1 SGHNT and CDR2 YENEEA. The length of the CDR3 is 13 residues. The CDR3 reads CASSLTGIGEQFF. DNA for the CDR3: TGTGCCAGCAGCCTGACAGGGATCGGTGAGCAGTTCTTC.

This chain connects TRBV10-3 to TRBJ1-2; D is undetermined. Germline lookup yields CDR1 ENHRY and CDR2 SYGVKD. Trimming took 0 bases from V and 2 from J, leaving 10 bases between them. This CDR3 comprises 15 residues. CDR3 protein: CAISESKAGNYGYTF. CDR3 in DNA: TGTGCCATCAGTGAGTCGAAAGCGGGGAACTATGGCTACACCTTC.

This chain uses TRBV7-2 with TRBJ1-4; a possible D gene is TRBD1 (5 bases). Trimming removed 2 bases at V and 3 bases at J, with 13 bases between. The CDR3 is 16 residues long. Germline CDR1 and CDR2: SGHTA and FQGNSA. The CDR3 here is CASSLPEGEANEKLFF. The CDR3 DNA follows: TGTGCCAGCAGCTTACCCGAAGGGGAGGCTAATGAAAAACTGTTTTTT.

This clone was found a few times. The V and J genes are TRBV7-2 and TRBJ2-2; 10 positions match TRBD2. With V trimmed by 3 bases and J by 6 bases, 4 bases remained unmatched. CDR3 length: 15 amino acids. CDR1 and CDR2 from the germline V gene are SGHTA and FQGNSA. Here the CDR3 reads CASSFSSGSPGELFF. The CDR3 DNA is TGTGCCAGCAGCTTTTCTAGCGGGAGCCCCGGGGAGCTGTTTTTT.

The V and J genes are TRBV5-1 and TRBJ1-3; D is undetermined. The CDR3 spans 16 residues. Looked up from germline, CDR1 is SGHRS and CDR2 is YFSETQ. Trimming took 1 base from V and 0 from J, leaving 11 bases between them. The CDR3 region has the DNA TGCGCCAGCAGCTTGCACGGGTCCGACTCTGGAAACACCATATATTTT. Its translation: CASSLHGSDSGNTIYF.

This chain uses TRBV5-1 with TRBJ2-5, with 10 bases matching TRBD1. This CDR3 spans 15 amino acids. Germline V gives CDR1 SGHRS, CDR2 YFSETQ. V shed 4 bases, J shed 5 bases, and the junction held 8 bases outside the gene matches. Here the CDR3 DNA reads TGCGCCAGCAGCAGAGGGACAGGGGAGACGGAGACCCAGTACTTC. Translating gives CASSRGTGETETQYF.

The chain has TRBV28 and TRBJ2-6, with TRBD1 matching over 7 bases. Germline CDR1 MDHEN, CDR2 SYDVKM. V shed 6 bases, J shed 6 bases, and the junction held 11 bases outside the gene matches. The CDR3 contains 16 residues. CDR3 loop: CASSSQGDVKANVLTF. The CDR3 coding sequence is TGTGCCAGCAGCTCCCAGGGGGACGTCAAGGCCAACGTCCTGACTTTC.

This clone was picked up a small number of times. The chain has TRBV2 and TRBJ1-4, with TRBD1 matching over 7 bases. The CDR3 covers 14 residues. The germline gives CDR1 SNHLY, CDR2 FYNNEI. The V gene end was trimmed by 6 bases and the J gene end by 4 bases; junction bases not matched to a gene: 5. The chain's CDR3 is CASRAGTDNEKLFF. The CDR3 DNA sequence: TGTGCCAGCAGGGCCGGGACAGATAATGAAAAACTGTTTTTT.

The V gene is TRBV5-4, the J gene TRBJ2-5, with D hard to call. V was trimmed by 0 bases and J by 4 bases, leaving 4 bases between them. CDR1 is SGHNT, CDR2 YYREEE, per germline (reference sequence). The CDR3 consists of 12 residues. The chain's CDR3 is CASSLDRETQYF. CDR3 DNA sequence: TGTGCCAGCAGCTTGGATAGAGAGACCCAGTACTTC.

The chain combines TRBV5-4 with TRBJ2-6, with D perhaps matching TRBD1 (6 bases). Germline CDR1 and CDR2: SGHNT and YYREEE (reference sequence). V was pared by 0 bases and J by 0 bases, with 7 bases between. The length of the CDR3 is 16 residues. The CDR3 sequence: CASSLGGGSGANVLTF. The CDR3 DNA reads TGTGCCAGCAGCTTGGGAGGGGGCTCTGGGGCCAACGTCCTGACTTTC.

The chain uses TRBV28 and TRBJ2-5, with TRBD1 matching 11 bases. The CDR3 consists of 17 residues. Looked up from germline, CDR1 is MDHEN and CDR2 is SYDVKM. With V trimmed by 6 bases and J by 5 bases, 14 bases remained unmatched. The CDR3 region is CASSSHHRTGGRETQYF. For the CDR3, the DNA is TGTGCCAGCAGCTCACATCACCGGACAGGGGGCCGGGAGACCCAGTACTTC.

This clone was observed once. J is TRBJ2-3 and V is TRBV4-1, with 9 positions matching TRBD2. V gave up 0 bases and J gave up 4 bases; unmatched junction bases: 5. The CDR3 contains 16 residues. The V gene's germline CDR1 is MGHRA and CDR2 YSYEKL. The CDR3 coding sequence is TGCGCCAGCAGCCAAGAAGGAGCGGGAGGTGCAGATACGCAGTATTTT. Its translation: CASSQEGAGGADTQYF.